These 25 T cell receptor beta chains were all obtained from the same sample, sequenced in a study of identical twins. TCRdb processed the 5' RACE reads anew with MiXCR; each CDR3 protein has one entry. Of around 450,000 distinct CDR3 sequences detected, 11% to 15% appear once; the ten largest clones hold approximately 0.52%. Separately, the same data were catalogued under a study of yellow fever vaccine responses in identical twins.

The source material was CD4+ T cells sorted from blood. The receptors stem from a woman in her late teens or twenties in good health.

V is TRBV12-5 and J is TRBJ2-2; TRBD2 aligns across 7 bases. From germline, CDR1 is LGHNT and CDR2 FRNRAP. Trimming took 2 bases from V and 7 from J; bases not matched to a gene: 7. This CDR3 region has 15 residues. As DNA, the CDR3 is TGTGCTAGTGGTTTGACGGCTGGGAGGGTCGGGGAGCTGTTTTTT. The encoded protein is CASGLTAGRVGELFF.

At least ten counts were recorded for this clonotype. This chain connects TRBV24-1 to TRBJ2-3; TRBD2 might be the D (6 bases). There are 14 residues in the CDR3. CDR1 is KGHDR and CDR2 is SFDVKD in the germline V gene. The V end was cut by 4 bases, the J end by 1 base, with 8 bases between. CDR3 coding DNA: TGTGCCACCAGTGAAACGGGGGGCACAGATACGCAGTATTTT. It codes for CATSETGGTDTQYF.

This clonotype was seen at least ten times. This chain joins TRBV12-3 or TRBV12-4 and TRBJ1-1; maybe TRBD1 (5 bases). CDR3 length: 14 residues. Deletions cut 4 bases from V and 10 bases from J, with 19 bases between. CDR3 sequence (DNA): TGTGCCAGCAGTTCGGCCCGAACAGGCCGACCAGCTTTCTTT. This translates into CASSSARTGRPAFF.

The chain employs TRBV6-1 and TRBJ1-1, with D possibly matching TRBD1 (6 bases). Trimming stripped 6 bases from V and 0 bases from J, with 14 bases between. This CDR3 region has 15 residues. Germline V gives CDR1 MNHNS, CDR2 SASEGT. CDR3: CASSRGGAVNTEAFF. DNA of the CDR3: TGTGCCAGCAGCCGAGGGGGGGCTGTGAACACTGAAGCTTTCTTT.

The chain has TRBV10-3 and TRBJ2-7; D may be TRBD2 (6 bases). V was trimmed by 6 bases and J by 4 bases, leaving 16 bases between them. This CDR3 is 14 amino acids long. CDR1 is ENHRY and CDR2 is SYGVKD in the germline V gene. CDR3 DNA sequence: TGTGCCATCAGCCGGGAGCAGGGAGTATACGAGCAGTACTTC. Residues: CAISREQGVYEQYF.

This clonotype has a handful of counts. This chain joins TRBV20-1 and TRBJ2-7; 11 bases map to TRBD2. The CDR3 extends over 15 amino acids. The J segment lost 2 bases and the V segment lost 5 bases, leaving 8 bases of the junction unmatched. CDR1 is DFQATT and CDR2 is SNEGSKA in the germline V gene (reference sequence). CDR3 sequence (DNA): TGCAGTGCTCCAGACCGGACTAGCGGGCCCTACGAGCAGTACTTC. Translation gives CSAPDRTSGPYEQYF.

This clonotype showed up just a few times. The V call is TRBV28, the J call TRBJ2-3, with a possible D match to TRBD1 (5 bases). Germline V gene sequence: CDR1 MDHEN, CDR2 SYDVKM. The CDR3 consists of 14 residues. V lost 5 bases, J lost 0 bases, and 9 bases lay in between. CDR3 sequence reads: CASSHRQSTDTQYF. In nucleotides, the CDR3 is TGTGCCAGCAGTCATAGACAGAGCACAGATACGCAGTATTTT.

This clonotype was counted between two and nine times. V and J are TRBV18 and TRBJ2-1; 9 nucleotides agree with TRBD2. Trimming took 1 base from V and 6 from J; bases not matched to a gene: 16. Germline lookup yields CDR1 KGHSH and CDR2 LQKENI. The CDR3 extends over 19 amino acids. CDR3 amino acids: CASSPRPSGNPAGSNEQFF. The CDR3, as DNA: TGTGCCAGCTCACCACGGCCTAGCGGGAACCCTGCGGGGAGCAATGAGCAGTTCTTC. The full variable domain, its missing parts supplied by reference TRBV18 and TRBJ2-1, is NAGVMQNPRHLVRRRGQEARLRCSPMKGHSHVYWYRQLPEEGLKFMVYLQKENIIDESGMPKERFSAEFPKEGPSILRIQQVVRGDSAAYFCASSPRPSGNPAGSNEQFFGPGTRLTVL.

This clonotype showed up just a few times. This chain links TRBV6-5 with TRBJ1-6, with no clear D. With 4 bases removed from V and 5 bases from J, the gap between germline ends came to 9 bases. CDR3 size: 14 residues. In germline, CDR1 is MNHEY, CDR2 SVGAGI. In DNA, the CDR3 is TGTGCCAGCAGTTTGCGGTATGATAATTCACCCCTCCACTTT. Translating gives CASSLRYDNSPLHF.

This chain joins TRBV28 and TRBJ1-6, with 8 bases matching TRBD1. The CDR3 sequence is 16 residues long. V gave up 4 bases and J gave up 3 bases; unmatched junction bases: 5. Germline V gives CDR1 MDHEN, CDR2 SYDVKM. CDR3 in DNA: TGTGCCAGCAGTTCACCCGGACAGGGCTATAATTCACCCCTCCACTTT. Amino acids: CASSSPGQGYNSPLHF.

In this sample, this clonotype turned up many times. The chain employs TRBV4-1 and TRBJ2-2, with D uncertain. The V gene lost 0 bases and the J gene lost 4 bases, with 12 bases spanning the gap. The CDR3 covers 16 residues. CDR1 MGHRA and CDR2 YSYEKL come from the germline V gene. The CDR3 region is CASSQEANSPTGELFF. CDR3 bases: TGCGCCAGCAGCCAAGAAGCGAACAGTCCCACCGGGGAGCTGTTTTTT.

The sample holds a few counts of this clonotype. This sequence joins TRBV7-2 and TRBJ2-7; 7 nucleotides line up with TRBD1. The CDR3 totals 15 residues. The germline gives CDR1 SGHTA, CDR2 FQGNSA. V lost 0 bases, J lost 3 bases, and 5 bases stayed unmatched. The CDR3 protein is CASSLAGGTIYEQYF. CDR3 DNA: TGTGCCAGCAGCTTAGCAGGGGGCACGATCTACGAGCAGTACTTC.

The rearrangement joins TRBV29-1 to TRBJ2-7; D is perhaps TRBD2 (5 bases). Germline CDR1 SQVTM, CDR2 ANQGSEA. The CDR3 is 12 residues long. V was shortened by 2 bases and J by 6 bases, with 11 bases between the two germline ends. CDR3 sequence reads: CSVESRESEQYF. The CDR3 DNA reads TGCAGCGTTGAATCTCGGGAATCCGAGCAGTACTTC.

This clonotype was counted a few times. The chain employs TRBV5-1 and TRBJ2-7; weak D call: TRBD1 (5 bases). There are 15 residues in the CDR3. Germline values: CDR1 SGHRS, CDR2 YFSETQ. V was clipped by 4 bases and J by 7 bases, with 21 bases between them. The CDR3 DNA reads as TGCGCCAGCAGCCTGAGTACAGGTACACTTGAGGAGCAGTACTTC. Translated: CASSLSTGTLEEQYF.

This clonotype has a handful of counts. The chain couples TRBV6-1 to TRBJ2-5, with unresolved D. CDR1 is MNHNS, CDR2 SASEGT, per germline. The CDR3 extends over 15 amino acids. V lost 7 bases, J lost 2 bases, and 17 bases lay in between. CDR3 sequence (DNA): TGTGCCAGCACCGGGTTTGCAGGTCGGCAAGAGACCCAGTACTTC. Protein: CASTGFAGRQETQYF.

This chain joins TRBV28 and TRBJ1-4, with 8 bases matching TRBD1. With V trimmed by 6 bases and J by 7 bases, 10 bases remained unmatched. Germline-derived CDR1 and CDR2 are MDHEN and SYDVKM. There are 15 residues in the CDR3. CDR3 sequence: CASSRAGGVGEKLFF. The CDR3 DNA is TGTGCCAGCAGCCGAGCAGGGGGCGTTGGTGAAAAACTGTTTTTT.

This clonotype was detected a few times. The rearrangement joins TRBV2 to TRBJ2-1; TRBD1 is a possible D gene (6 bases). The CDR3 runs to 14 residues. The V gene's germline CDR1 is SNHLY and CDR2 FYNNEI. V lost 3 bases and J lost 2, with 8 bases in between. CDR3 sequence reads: CASSDRGTYNEQFF. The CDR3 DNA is TGTGCCAGCAGTGACAGGGGAACCTACAATGAGCAGTTCTTC.

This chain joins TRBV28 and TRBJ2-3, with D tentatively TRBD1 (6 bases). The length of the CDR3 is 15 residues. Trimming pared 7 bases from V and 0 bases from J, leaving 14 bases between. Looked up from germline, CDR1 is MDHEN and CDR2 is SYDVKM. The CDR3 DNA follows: TGTGCCAGCATCGATGACAGGTCTAGCACAGATACGCAGTATTTT. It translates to CASIDDRSSTDTQYF.

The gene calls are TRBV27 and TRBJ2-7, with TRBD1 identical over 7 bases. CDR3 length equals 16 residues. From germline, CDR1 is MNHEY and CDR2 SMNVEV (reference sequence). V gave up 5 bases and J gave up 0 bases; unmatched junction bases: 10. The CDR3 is CASSPSDRSGSYEQYF. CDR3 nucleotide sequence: TGTGCCAGCAGTCCGTCGGACAGGTCGGGCTCCTACGAGCAGTACTTC.

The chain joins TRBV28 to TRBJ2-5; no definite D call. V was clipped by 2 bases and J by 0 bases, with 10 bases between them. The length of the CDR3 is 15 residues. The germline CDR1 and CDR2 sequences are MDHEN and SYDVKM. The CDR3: CASSLVSGYQETQYF. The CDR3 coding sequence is TGTGCCAGCAGTTTAGTGTCGGGTTACCAAGAGACCCAGTACTTC.

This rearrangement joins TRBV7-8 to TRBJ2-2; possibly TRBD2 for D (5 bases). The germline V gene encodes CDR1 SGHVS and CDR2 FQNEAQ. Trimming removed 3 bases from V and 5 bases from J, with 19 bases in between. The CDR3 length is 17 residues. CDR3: CASSFVRGLENTGELFF. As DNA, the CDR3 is TGTGCCAGCAGCTTTGTTCGCGGGCTCGAGAATACCGGGGAGCTGTTTTTT.

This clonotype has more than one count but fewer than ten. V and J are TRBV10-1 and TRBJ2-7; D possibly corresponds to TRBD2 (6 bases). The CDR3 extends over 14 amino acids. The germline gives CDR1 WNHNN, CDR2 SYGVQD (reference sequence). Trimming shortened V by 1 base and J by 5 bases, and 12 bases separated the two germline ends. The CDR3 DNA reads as TGCGCCAGCAGTGAGTTGGGAGGTTCCCACGAGCAGTACTTC. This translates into CASSELGGSHEQYF.

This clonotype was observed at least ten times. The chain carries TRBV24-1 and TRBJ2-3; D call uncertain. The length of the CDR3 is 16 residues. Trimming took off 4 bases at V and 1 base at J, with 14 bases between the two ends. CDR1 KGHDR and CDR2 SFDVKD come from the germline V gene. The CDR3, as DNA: TGTGCCACCAGTGACTCCGGGCCCTCGGGCACAGATACGCAGTATTTT. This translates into CATSDSGPSGTDTQYF.

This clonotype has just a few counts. The CDR3 bases are TGCGCCAGCAGCTTGGAAGGCGGGGTTACCAATGAGCAGTTCTTC. Its translation: CASSLEGGVTNEQFF. The V gene is TRBV5-1, the J gene TRBJ2-1; D is possibly TRBD2 (6 bases). This CDR3 is built from 15 residues. V was cut by 0 bases and J by 6 bases, with 13 bases left in between. Germline CDR1 reads SGHRS; CDR2 reads YFSETQ.

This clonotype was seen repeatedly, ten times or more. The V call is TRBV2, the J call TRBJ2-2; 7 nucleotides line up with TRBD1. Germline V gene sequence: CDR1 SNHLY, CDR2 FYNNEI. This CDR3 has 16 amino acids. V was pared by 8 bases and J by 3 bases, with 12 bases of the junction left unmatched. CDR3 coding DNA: TGTGCCAGCGCCCGAGGTGACAGGGTTGACACCGGGGAGCTGTTTTTT. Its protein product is CASARGDRVDTGELFF.